Presented here are 23 T cell receptor beta chains from one specimen sequenced in a study of memory CD4+ T cells and cytomegalovirus serostatus. Single viable CD3+CD4+CD8-CD45RO+ cells were sorted as the memory CD4+ T cells. Sequencing used immunoSEQ multiplex PCR; TCRdb keeps in-frame clones, though not all of them. The table has tens of thousands of clones, approximately 80% seen once. The material sequenced was memory CD4+ T cells from blood. These receptors were taken from an adult in good health and CMV-seronegative.

V usage is TRBV27 and J usage is TRBJ2-3; D may correspond to TRBD1 or TRBD2 (5 bases each). The CDR3 runs 16 residues. CDR1 is MNHEY and CDR2 is SMNVEV in the germline V gene (reference sequence). Deletions cut 5 bases from V and 2 bases from J, with 17 bases between. CDR3 loop: CASSVGASGATDTQYF. In DNA form, the CDR3 reads TGTGCCAGCAGTGTCGGGGCCTCCGGGGCCACAGATACGCAGTATTTT.

The chain has TRBV7-2 and TRBJ2-1; 8 bases agree with TRBD2. V lost 5 bases and J lost 12; bases outside the gene matches: 15. This CDR3 is 15 amino acids long. CDR1 and CDR2 from the germline V gene are SGHTA and FQGNSA. The CDR3 DNA reads as TGTGCCAGCAGCCCGAGCGGGAGAGCTAAGGGAGTGCAGTTCTTC. Its protein product is CASSPSGRAKGVQFF.

The chain combines TRBV2 with TRBJ2-7; D call uncertain. This CDR3 region has 12 residues. CDR1 and CDR2 from the germline V gene are SNHLY and FYNNEI. V was clipped by 6 bases and J by 2 bases, with 8 bases between them. This CDR3 is CASRPNPYEQYF. The CDR3 DNA is TGTGCCAGCAGGCCTAACCCCTACGAGCAGTACTTC.

The J gene is TRBJ2-3, the V gene TRBV5-1; D is perhaps TRBD2 (6 bases). Germline V CDR1 and CDR2: SGHRS, YFSETQ. The CDR3 totals 14 residues. Trimming left V 1 base short and J 1 base short, with 7 bases between. The CDR3 here is CASSLWGGTDTQYF. CDR3 coding DNA: TGCGCCAGCAGCTTGTGGGGGGGCACAGATACGCAGTATTTT.

The V and J genes are TRBV7-3 and TRBJ2-5; 8 nucleotides line up with TRBD2. V dropped 3 bases and J dropped 5; count of bases not matched to a gene: 5. Germline assignment: CDR1 SGHTA and CDR2 FQGTGA. The CDR3 is 14 residues long. As DNA, the CDR3 is TGTGCCAGCAGCTTTCGGGGGGGTGTGGAGACCCAGTACTTC. Amino acids: CASSFRGGVETQYF.

The rearrangement joins TRBV10-3 to TRBJ2-3, with 7 bases identical to TRBD2. CDR3 size: 15 residues. Per the germline V gene, CDR1 is ENHRY and CDR2 is SYGVKD. V was pared by 0 bases and J by 6 bases, with 6 bases of the junction left unmatched. In DNA form, the CDR3 reads TGTGCCATCAGTGAGTCGGCGGGAGCTAAGGATACGCAGTATTTT. Translation: CAISESAGAKDTQYF.

The chain has TRBV19 and TRBJ1-4, with 7 bases matching TRBD1. Germline values: CDR1 LNHDA, CDR2 SQIVND (reference sequence). V lost 7 bases to trimming and J lost 6 bases; unmatched junction nucleotides: 5. The CDR3 runs to 13 residues. The CDR3 is CASIRQGYEKLFF. CDR3 coding DNA: TGTGCCAGTATCCGACAGGGATATGAAAAACTGTTTTTT.

V and J are TRBV4-3 and TRBJ2-5; no firm D call. The germline gives CDR1 LGHNA, CDR2 YSLEER. This CDR3 is 16 amino acids long. Between the trimmed V and J ends, which lost 0 bases and 5 bases, there was a span of 16 bases. CDR3 in amino acids: CASSQEYGRSKETQYF. The CDR3 DNA is TGCGCCAGCAGCCAAGAATATGGTAGGAGTAAGGAGACCCAGTACTTC.

J is TRBJ2-7 and V is TRBV6-6, with 7 bases fitting TRBD1. The junction had 7 bases not matched to a gene; V was cut back by 5 bases and J by 3 bases. There are 14 residues in the CDR3. Per the germline V gene, CDR1 is MNHNY and CDR2 is SVGAGI (reference sequence). The CDR3 DNA sequence: TGTGCCAGCAGTCTCGGGACAGACCGCTACGAGCAGTACTTC. As protein: CASSLGTDRYEQYF.

The J gene is TRBJ2-4, the V gene TRBV11-3; D perhaps matches TRBD1 (5 bases). From germline, CDR1 is SGHNT and CDR2 YENEEA. V lost 5 bases and J lost 0, with 8 bases in between. The CDR3 has 14 residues. The CDR3 DNA follows: TGTGCCAGCAGCGCGACAGTAGCCAAAAACATTCAGTACTTC. This gives the protein CASSATVAKNIQYF.

This CDR3 is CASSQDMAGRGGTDTQYF. CDR3 nucleotide sequence: TGTGCCAGCAGCCAAGATATGGCGGGACGGGGAGGCACAGATACGCAGTATTTT. V and J are TRBV4-2 and TRBJ2-3; D is possibly TRBD2 (6 bases). The CDR3 is made up of 18 amino acids. The V gene lost 0 bases and the J gene lost 1 base, with 17 bases spanning the gap. CDR1 is LGHNA and CDR2 is YNFKEQ in the germline V gene.

This clone was observed a handful of times. V and J are TRBV5-1 and TRBJ1-2, with D tentatively TRBD1 (5 bases). The V and J ends lost 3 bases and 3 bases respectively, with 9 bases between them. CDR3 length: 13 amino acids. Germline V gene lookup returns CDR1 SGHRS and CDR2 YFSETQ. CDR3 sequence reads: CASSSDSHYGYTF. As DNA, the CDR3 is TGCGCCAGCAGCTCCGACAGCCACTATGGCTACACCTTC.

V and J are TRBV5-4 and TRBJ2-1; 9 nucleotides match TRBD2. From germline, CDR1 is SGHNT and CDR2 YYREEE (reference sequence). This CDR3 has 19 residues. V shed 1 base, J shed 0 bases, and the junction held 11 bases outside the gene matches. CDR3 in amino acids: CASSLLAGGPWSSYNEQFF. The CDR3 DNA reads as TGTGCCAGCAGCTTGCTGGCGGGAGGGCCCTGGAGCTCCTACAATGAGCAGTTCTTC. Supplemented by reference TRBV5-4 and TRBJ2-1, the full variable domain reads ETGVTQSPTHLIKTRGQQVTLRCSSQSGHNTVSWYQQALGQGPQFIFQYYREEENGRGNFPPRFSGLQFPNYSSELNVNALELDDSALYLCASSLLAGGPWSSYNEQFFGPGTRLTVL.

The rearrangement uses TRBV5-6 and TRBJ1-4; TRBD1 might be the D (5 bases). With 1 base removed from V and 2 bases from J, the gap between germline ends came to 9 bases. The CDR3 is made up of 15 amino acids. Germline CDR1 is SGHDT and CDR2 is YYEEEE. The CDR3, as DNA: TGTGCCAGCAGCTTGTGGCAGGGTACTAATGAAAAACTGTTTTTT. It is translated as CASSLWQGTNEKLFF.

V and J are TRBV6-1 and TRBJ1-1; tentative D call: TRBD1 (6 bases). Germline loops: CDR1 MNHNS, CDR2 SASEGT. Trimming removed 8 bases from V and 4 bases from J, with 17 bases in between. This CDR3 contains 14 residues. CDR3: CASAKQGAFTEAFF. CDR3 sequence (DNA): TGTGCCAGCGCAAAACAGGGCGCATTCACTGAAGCTTTCTTT.

The CDR3 DNA sequence: TGTGCCAGCTTCTCGGGTAGAGTGAACACTGAAGCTTTCTTT. This codes for CASFSGRVNTEAFF. The chain is built from TRBV6-1 and TRBJ1-1; D not resolved. The length of the CDR3 is 14 residues. Germline V gene lookup returns CDR1 MNHNS and CDR2 SASEGT. Trimming pared 8 bases from V and 0 bases from J, leaving 13 bases between.

This chain uses TRBV5-4 with TRBJ2-3; D remains unclear. This CDR3 region has 12 residues. Per the germline V gene, CDR1 is SGHNT and CDR2 is YYREEE (reference sequence). V was pared by 5 bases and J by 7 bases, with 11 bases between. DNA for the CDR3: TGTGCCAGCAGTGTCGACTCGTATACGCAGTATTTT. This encodes CASSVDSYTQYF.

The genes are TRBV6-5 and TRBJ1-1; 7 bases are shared with TRBD1. This CDR3 spans 14 amino acids. Trimming took 4 bases from V and 6 from J; bases not matched to a gene: 8. CDR1 and CDR2 from the germline V gene are MNHEY and SVGAGI. Written as DNA, the CDR3 is TGTGCCAGCAGTTCCGGGACAGCGGCCCCTGAAGCTTTCTTT. This gives the protein CASSSGTAAPEAFF.

V gene TRBV10-2 combines with J gene TRBJ1-5, with TRBD1 matching over 7 bases. This CDR3 spans 16 amino acids. V shed 0 bases and J 3 bases; nucleotides not matched to a gene: 5. Germline values: CDR1 WSHSY, CDR2 SAAADI. The chain's CDR3 is CASSESGRGYNQPQHF. For the CDR3, the DNA is TGCGCCAGCAGTGAGTCAGGCAGGGGGTACAATCAGCCCCAGCATTTT.

The rearrangement joins TRBV11-3 to TRBJ2-1, with TRBD2 identical over 9 bases. J was trimmed by 0 bases and V by 2 bases; bases with no gene match: 2. Germline assignment: CDR1 SGHNT and CDR2 YENEEA. This CDR3 contains 16 residues. The CDR3 bases are TGTGCCAGCAGCTTAAGAGCGGGAGGCTCCTACAATGAGCAGTTCTTC. It is translated as CASSLRAGGSYNEQFF.

The chain's CDR3 is CASSSYGVYEQYF. CDR3 nucleotide sequence: TGCGCCAGCAGCTCGTACGGGGTCTACGAGCAGTACTTC. The chain combines TRBV5-1 with TRBJ2-7; TRBD2 might be the D (5 bases). From germline, CDR1 is SGHRS and CDR2 YFSETQ. With 3 bases removed from V and 3 bases from J, the gap between germline ends came to 10 bases. This CDR3 has 13 residues.

V and J are TRBV19 and TRBJ2-7; no definite D call. Looked up from germline, CDR1 is LNHDA and CDR2 is SQIVND (reference sequence). Trimming took 5 bases from V and 5 from J, leaving 7 bases between them. This CDR3 is 11 amino acids long. The CDR3 DNA follows: TGTGCCAGTAGTTTCAACGACGAGCAGTACTTC. Encoded protein: CASSFNDEQYF.

This clone was picked up a small number of times. This is likely a read error, given that the CDR3 carries no conserved phenylalanine or tryptophan at its end. The limits of the CDR3 on the DNA are not certain, so only TCRdb's listed CDR3 is given. This chain joins TRBV21-1 and TRBJ1-5. TRBV21-1 is a pseudogene locus. The CDR3 contains 10 residues when both ends are counted. CDR3 amino acids: CASGKSGGSN.